A selection of T cell receptor beta chains follows, all from one sample in a study of blood T cells in healthy people across ages. TCRdb passed the 5' RACE reads through MiXCR, listing each CDR3 protein once. The sample includes about 630,000 distinct CDR3 sequences, under 25% seen only once; the top ten take 3% to 4%. The sample was blood. The receptors here all came from a man aged 65 to 79 in good health. Both conserved end residues are part of each CDR3. The order of the fields is J gene, D gene, clone size, V gene, CDR3 DNA, CDR3 protein. D genes are given only for firm matches. Rows give clone size only sometimes, using once, few, many, or a class for an expanded clone.

TRBJ2-5 | TRBD1 | once | TRBV5-1 | TGCGCCAGCAGAGGGACAGAGGACCAAGAGACCCAGTACTTC | CASRGTEDQETQYF
TRBJ2-5 | NA | NA | TRBV5-1 | TGCGCCAGCAGCTTGGCCCTGGGAAACCAAGAGACCCAGTACTTC | CASSLALGNQETQYF
TRBJ1-2 | NA | many | TRBV6-6 | TGTGCCAGCACCCAAAAAGATCCCTATGGCTACACCTTC | CASTQKDPYGYTF
TRBJ1-2 | TRBD1 | few | TRBV4-2 | TGTGCCAGCAGCCAAGATCCGGCAGGGGGCTACTATGGCTACACCTTC | CASSQDPAGGYYGYTF
TRBJ2-5 | TRBD1 | few | TRBV13 | TGTGCCAGCAGGCCGACAGGGAGTTTTGGGGAGACCCAGTACTTC | CASRPTGSFGETQYF
TRBJ2-1 | NA | many | TRBV5-1 | TGCGCCAGCAGCTTGGATCTAGTGGGCTCCTACAATGAGCAGTTCTTC | CASSLDLVGSYNEQFF
TRBJ1-6 | NA | few | TRBV11-2 | TGTGCCAGCAGCACCGGCCGGACGGTACCCCTCCACTTT | CASSTGRTVPLHF
TRBJ2-1 | NA | few | TRBV10-1 | TGCGCCAGCAAACAGGCAGGGGTCTCCTACAATGAGCAGTTCTTC | CASKQAGVSYNEQFF
TRBJ2-3 | TRBD2 | once | TRBV5-6 | TGTGCCAGCAGCTTGCCTAGCGGTACCATAACGCAGTATTTT | CASSLPSGTITQYF
TRBJ2-2 | NA | NA | TRBV7-9 | TGTGCCAGCAGCTTAGAAGGTTCGGCTGAACCCCCGAACACCGGGGAGCTGTTTTTT | CASSLEGSAEPPNTGELFF
TRBJ2-1 | NA | NA | TRBV7-6 | TGTGCCAGCAGCTTAGGTCGGGCGTCGAGCTCCTACAATGAGCAGTTCTTC | CASSLGRASSSYNEQFF
TRBJ2-3 | TRBD2 | few | TRBV20-1 | TGCAGTGCGAGGCCTCCGGGACAGAGACTAGCGGGAGGGCCTACAGATACGCAGTATTTT | CSARPPGQRLAGGPTDTQYF
TRBJ2-1 | TRBD2 | few | TRBV5-4 | TGTGCCAGCAGCTTGGCCGTGCTAGCGGGTCGTAATGAGCAGTTCTTC | CASSLAVLAGRNEQFF
TRBJ2-3 | NA | NA | TRBV20-1 | TGCAGTGCTCCTTGGGGCAGCGGACACACAGATACGCAGTATTTT | CSAPWGSGHTDTQYF
TRBJ1-2 | NA | NA | TRBV5-5 | TGCGCCAGCAGCGCAACCGGGACGGGTAACTATGGCTACACCTTC | CASSATGTGNYGYTF
TRBJ1-1 | NA | NA | TRBV2 | TGTGCCAGATCCGGGACATTGAACACTGAAGCTTTCTTT | CARSGTLNTEAFF
TRBJ2-3 | TRBD1 | few | TRBV12-3/TRBV12-4 | TGTGCCAGCAGTTCCGGACAGGGGGCCTCAACAGATACGCAGTATTTT | CASSSGQGASTDTQYF
TRBJ1-6 | NA | NA | TRBV7-3 | TGTGCCAGCAGCTTGGAGAGGGGCTCACCCCTCCACTTT | CASSLERGSPLHF
TRBJ1-2 | NA | few | TRBV2 | TGTGCCAGCAGTGATAGTCATTCTAACTATGGCTACACCTTC | CASSDSHSNYGYTF
TRBJ2-7 | NA | NA | TRBV27 | TGTGCCAGCAATGAATGGGTATGCCTGGGCTCCTACGAGCAGTACTTC | CASNEWVCLGSYEQYF
TRBJ2-7 | TRBD1 | NA | TRBV10-2 | TGCGCCAGCGCTAACCGGGACAGGGGTTCCTACGAGCAGTACTTC | CASANRDRGSYEQYF
TRBJ1-1 | NA | once | TRBV3-1 | TGTGCCAGCAGCCAAGGGGGGACACCGAACACTGAAGCTTTCTTT | CASSQGGTPNTEAFF
TRBJ2-2 | TRBD2 | NA | TRBV6-1 | TGTGCCAGCAAGCCTAGCGGGAATGGCGGGGAGCTGTTTTTT | CASKPSGNGGELFF
TRBJ1-1 | NA | NA | TRBV6-2/TRBV6-3 | TGTGCCAGCAGCTCCGGGACACTGAACACTGAAGCTTTCTTT | CASSSGTLNTEAFF
TRBJ1-1 | NA | NA | TRBV5-1 | TGCGCCAGCACAAGGGACGGAATGAACACTGAAGCTTTCTTT | CASTRDGMNTEAFF
TRBJ2-1 | TRBD2 | many | TRBV7-9 | TGTGCCAGCAGCCCACCCTTCCGTATAGCGGGAAAAAACAATGAGCAGTTCTTC | CASSPPFRIAGKNNEQFF
TRBJ2-7 | NA | few | TRBV11-2 | TGTGCCAGCAGCCATCAAAAGGCACCCTACGAGCAGTACTTC | CASSHQKAPYEQYF
TRBJ2-7 | NA | NA | TRBV15 | TGTGCCACCAGCGGGACCCAAGGACCTACGAATTCCTACGAGCAGTACTTC | CATSGTQGPTNSYEQYF
TRBJ2-2 | NA | many | TRBV20-1 | TGCAGTGCTAGAGACTGGCGAGACACCGGGGAGCTGTTTTTT | CSARDWRDTGELFF
TRBJ2-1 | TRBD2 | NA | TRBV3-1 | TGTGCCAGCAGCCAAGCAGCGGGAGGGCCCGGGATACGGTACAATGAGCAGTTCTTC | CASSQAAGGPGIRYNEQFF
TRBJ1-4 | NA | NA | TRBV20-1 | TGCAGTGCTACCAGCCAGGGATCGTCCGAAAAACTGTTTTTT | CSATSQGSSEKLFF
TRBJ2-6 | TRBD1 | few | TRBV6-2/TRBV6-3 | TGTGCCAGCAGTTACGCAGACAGGGTTGGGGCCAACGTCCTGACTTTC | CASSYADRVGANVLTF
TRBJ2-1 | NA | NA | TRBV20-1 | TGCAGTGCCCGGACTCCTAGCAATGAGCAGTTCTTC | CSARTPSNEQFF
TRBJ2-5 | TRBD1 | NA | TRBV5-1 | TGCGCCAGCAGCACATGGGACAGGGAGACCCAGTACTTC | CASSTWDRETQYF
TRBJ2-4 | TRBD2 | once | TRBV28 | TGTGCCATAGCGGGAGGTCTAGCCAAAAACATTCAGTACTTC | CAIAGGLAKNIQYF
TRBJ1-2 | TRBD1 | NA | TRBV5-1 | TGCGCCAGCAGCCCCACGACAGGGGGAAATGGCTACACCTTC | CASSPTTGGNGYTF
TRBJ2-3 | TRBD1 | NA | TRBV20-1 | TGCAGTGCTAGAGACAGGGGGATAGTTTCGGATACGCAGTATTTT | CSARDRGIVSDTQYF
TRBJ1-1 | NA | few | TRBV20-1 | TGCAGTGCTAGAGATTTGGGGGCCGGGAACACTGAAGCTTTCTTT | CSARDLGAGNTEAFF
TRBJ2-7 | TRBD1 | many | TRBV6-2/TRBV6-3 | TGTGCCAGCAGCCCCGGGACAGGGCTATACGAGCAGTACTTC | CASSPGTGLYEQYF
TRBJ2-2 | TRBD1 | few | TRBV7-8 | TGTGCCGGAGCACAGGGGGAAAAAGGGGAGCTGTTTTTT | CAGAQGEKGELFF
TRBJ1-1 | NA | NA | TRBV29-1 | TGCAGCGTTGAAACGCCAACCCCGAACACTGAAGCTTTCTTT | CSVETPTPNTEAFF
TRBJ2-7 | TRBD2 | NA | TRBV20-1 | TGCAGTGCTAGCCACTTTGGGGCTAGCGGGAGAATCTACGAGCAGTACTTC | CSASHFGASGRIYEQYF
TRBJ1-2 | TRBD1 | NA | TRBV5-1 | TGCGCCAGCAGCTTGATCACAGCAGGGGGCTATGGCTACACCTTC | CASSLITAGGYGYTF
TRBJ2-5 | TRBD2 | NA | TRBV5-6 | TGTGCCAGCAGTTTAGCGGGGATTAAAGAAGAGACCCAGTACTTC | CASSLAGIKEETQYF
TRBJ1-6 | NA | NA | TRBV20-1 | TGCAGTGCCCCTGGACCCGGACCTGATAATTCGCCCCTCCACTTT | CSAPGPGPDNSPLHF
TRBJ2-1 | NA | few | TRBV10-3 | TGTGCCATCGGGGGTAGGCTATTAGTTGAGCAGTTCTTC | CAIGGRLLVEQFF
TRBJ2-7 | NA | NA | TRBV6-2/TRBV6-3 | TGTGCCACCCATCCCCCGGTTTACACCTACGAGCAGTACTTC | CATHPPVYTYEQYF
TRBJ1-4 | NA | NA | TRBV28 | TGTGCCAGCACCCGGACAGAGCCGAATGAAAAACTGTTTTTT | CASTRTEPNEKLFF
TRBJ2-7 | NA | NA | TRBV7-2 | TGTGCCAGCAGCTTAGATGCGTTTCGCTCCTACGAGCAGTACTTC | CASSLDAFRSYEQYF
TRBJ2-1 | NA | NA | TRBV5-1 | TGCGCCAGCAGCTTGGGGGTTGGCTATGGGAACAATGAGCAGTTCTTC | CASSLGVGYGNNEQFF
TRBJ2-1 | NA | many | TRBV20-1 | TGCAGTGCTTGGAGCCGGGACTTCGACAATGAGCAGTTCTTC | CSAWSRDFDNEQFF
TRBJ1-5 | TRBD1 | many | TRBV24-1 | TGTGCCACCAGTGTCGGGACAGCGGGCAATCAGCCCCAGCATTTT | CATSVGTAGNQPQHF
TRBJ2-7 | NA | few | TRBV3-1 | TGTGCCAGCAGCAAAACTAGCCGCTACGAGCAGTACTTC | CASSKTSRYEQYF